This entry lists 19 T cell receptor beta chains sequenced from one sample in a study of regulatory T cells in long-lasting Graves disease. CDR3 regions were amplified by Arm-PCR using iRepertoire HTBI primers to build TCR beta libraries. TCRdb reanalysed the multiplex PCR reads using MiXCR and keeps one entry per CDR3 protein. The sample includes about 540,000 distinct CDR3 sequences, about 14% seen only once; the top ten take under 10%. Time point reported: newly diagnosed GD, antithyroid drugs for less than 3 months. PBMC-extracted RNA yielded the TCR library. This same sample was also part of a study on T cells in Graves' hyperthyroidism and ophthalmopathy.

The sample in question was peripheral blood mononuclear cells (PBMCs), obtained at new diagnosis, from a patient treated with antithyroid drugs. The receptors derive from a man aged 25-45 years with Graves disease.

This clonotype was seen at least ten times. This sequence joins TRBV20-1 and TRBJ2-5; 7 bases map to TRBD2. Per the germline V gene, CDR1 is DFQATT and CDR2 is SNEGSKA (reference sequence). Trimming took 6 bases from V and 5 from J; bases not matched to a gene: 9. The CDR3 loop spans 13 amino acids. Here the CDR3 DNA reads TGCAGTGCCCGAGGGAGCGGGACGGAGACCCAGTACTTC. This gives the protein CSARGSGTETQYF.

This clonotype was detected once. This chain links TRBV19 with TRBJ1-5, with D unresolved. This CDR3 has 14 amino acids. Trimming removed 3 bases from V and 0 bases from J, with 6 bases in between. The germline V gene encodes CDR1 LNHDA and CDR2 SQIVND (reference sequence). The CDR3 reads CASSMSDSNQPQHF. As DNA, the CDR3 is TGTGCCAGTAGTATGTCCGATAGCAATCAGCCCCAGCATTTT.

This clonotype was seen ten or more times. The DNA for the CDR3 is TGTGCCAGTACACCGGCGGGGCTGGCTCGCGAGCAGTTCTTC. Residues: CASTPAGLAREQFF. V usage is TRBV19 and J usage is TRBJ2-1; D may be TRBD2 (6 bases). Trimming removed 7 bases at V and 10 bases at J, with 20 bases between. This CDR3 contains 14 residues. The germline V gene encodes CDR1 LNHDA and CDR2 SQIVND (reference sequence).

This clonotype was detected many times. The chain carries TRBV3-1 and TRBJ2-7; TRBD2 matches at 9 bases. The length of the CDR3 is 17 residues. Germline values: CDR1 LGHDT, CDR2 YNNKEL (reference sequence). Trimming took 2 bases from V and 4 from J; bases not matched to a gene: 12. CDR3 nucleotide sequence: TGTGCCAGCAGCCAACTTACGACCGGGACTAGCTCTTACGAGCAGTACTTC. Amino acids: CASSQLTTGTSSYEQYF.

This clonotype was seen ten or more times. CDR3 DNA: TGTGCCAGCAGTTCCCTAACCCTGCAAGAGACCCAGTACTTC. This sequence encodes CASSSLTLQETQYF. This chain joins TRBV2 and TRBJ2-5; D uncertain. This CDR3 is built from 14 residues. The V gene lost 5 bases and the J gene lost 2 bases, with 12 bases spanning the gap. Germline CDR1 reads SNHLY; CDR2 reads FYNNEI.

The table lists this clonotype with many counts. The CDR3 coding sequence is TGTGCCAGCAGTGAGCATCGGTCAGGGGGTGAAGCTTTCTTT. Its protein product is CASSEHRSGGEAFF. The chain carries TRBV2 and TRBJ1-1, with 7 bases identical to TRBD1. There are 14 residues in the CDR3. Germline V gives CDR1 SNHLY, CDR2 FYNNEI. The ends lost 3 bases at V and 7 bases at J; junction bases unmatched: 8.

This clonotype has just a few counts. The chain combines TRBV5-1 with TRBJ2-1, with D unresolved. Germline CDR1 SGHRS, CDR2 YFSETQ. The CDR3 length is 16 residues. V lost 0 bases and J 5 bases, leaving 15 bases between the germline ends. The CDR3 loop is CASSLVAGIVDNEQFF. The CDR3 DNA reads as TGCGCCAGCAGCTTGGTTGCAGGAATAGTAGACAATGAGCAGTTCTTC.

This clonotype occurred a few times. The chain is built from TRBV19 and TRBJ2-3, with D maybe TRBD1 (5 bases). The germline V and J ends were trimmed by 7 bases and 0 bases, with 11 bases remaining between them. The CDR3 has 14 residues. Germline lookup yields CDR1 LNHDA and CDR2 SQIVND (reference sequence). CDR3 residues: CASMVGLSTDTQYF. The CDR3 DNA reads TGTGCCAGTATGGTGGGGCTTAGCACAGATACGCAGTATTTT.

In its sample, this clonotype was seen many times. The chain recombines TRBV12-3 or TRBV12-4 with TRBJ1-2; no definite D call. The CDR3 runs 11 residues. V was shortened by 5 bases and J by 8 bases, with 9 bases between the two germline ends. The chain's CDR3 is CASSQDNGYTF. In DNA form, the CDR3 reads TGTGCCAGCAGTCAAGATAACGGCTACACCTTC.

This clonotype was detected many times. This chain links TRBV2 with TRBJ2-3; the D is unclear. The CDR3 runs to 14 residues. Trimming removed 6 bases from V and 2 bases from J, with 12 bases in between. Germline assignment: CDR1 SNHLY and CDR2 FYNNEI. This CDR3 is CASRPTANTDTQYF. DNA of the CDR3: TGTGCCAGCAGGCCAACAGCCAACACAGATACGCAGTATTTT.

V usage is TRBV5-6 and J usage is TRBJ2-3; D may correspond to TRBD1 or TRBD2 (6 bases each). The CDR3 totals 15 residues. The germline V gene encodes CDR1 SGHDT and CDR2 YYEEEE. V lost 6 bases and J lost 8, with 22 bases in between. The CDR3 region is CASIQKTITGATQYF. Here the CDR3 DNA reads TGTGCCAGCATCCAAAAGACCATAACGGGGGCTACGCAGTATTTT.

This clonotype was seen ten or more times. The junction differs from germline at one of its ends, possibly a read error. V usage is TRBV5-1 and J usage is TRBJ2-2, with D unclear. The length of the CDR3 is 15 residues. The V gene's germline CDR1 is SGHRS and CDR2 YFSETQ. The DNA for the CDR3 is TGTGCCAGCAGCAGGTCCTCTCAAGGCGGCGGGGAGCTGTTTTTT. Amino acid sequence: CASSRSSQGGGELFF.

In its sample, this clonotype was seen many times. The chain combines TRBV7-3 with TRBJ2-7; TRBD2 is a possible D gene (5 bases). Germline-derived CDR1 and CDR2 are SGHTA and FQGTGA. This CDR3 is built from 13 residues. Trimming took off 5 bases at V and 6 bases at J, with 14 bases between the two ends. CDR3 amino acids: CASSPTRGLEQYF. The CDR3 bases are TGTGCCAGCAGCCCCACTCGCGGGCTCGAGCAGTACTTC.

This clonotype showed up many times. The chain has TRBV19 and TRBJ2-7; no clear D. The CDR3 is 13 amino acids. Trimming shortened V by 7 bases and J by 1 base, and 11 bases separated the two germline ends. Germline-derived CDR1 and CDR2 are LNHDA and SQIVND (reference sequence). The CDR3: CASTARNSYEQYF. The DNA for the CDR3 is TGTGCCAGTACAGCGCGGAATTCCTACGAGCAGTACTTC.

This clonotype was observed many times. The chain has TRBV5-1 and TRBJ1-1, with 8 bases that match TRBD1. Germline trimming cut 2 bases from V and 4 bases from J; bases unmatched to any gene: 4. This CDR3 has 14 amino acids. CDR1 is SGHRS and CDR2 is YFSETQ in the germline V gene. The CDR3 bases are TGCGCCAGCAGCTTACAAACAGGGGGCACTGAAGCTTTCTTT. Encoded protein: CASSLQTGGTEAFF. The entire variable domain, with the rest obtained from reference TRBV5-1 and TRBJ1-1, is as follows: KAGVTQTPRYLIKTRGQQVTLSCSPISGHRSVSWYQQTPGQGLQFLFEYFSETQRNKGNFPGRFSGRQFSNSRSEMNVSTLELGDSALYLCASSLQTGGTEAFFGQGTRLTVV.

This clonotype showed up many times. The chain uses TRBV6-2 or TRBV6-3 and TRBJ2-1, with D maybe TRBD1 (6 bases). The V end lost 3 bases, the J end lost 1 base, and 13 bases lay between the germline ends. The germline V gene encodes CDR1 MNHEY and CDR2 SVGEGT. The CDR3 spans 16 residues. The CDR3 nucleotides read TGTGCCAGCAGTTATGATTGGACAGCATCCTACAATGAGCAGTTCTTC. It translates to CASSYDWTASYNEQFF.

This clonotype was recorded many times. The chain's CDR3 is CASTQGGDIQYF. As DNA, the CDR3 is TGTGCCAGCACACAGGGGGGGGACATTCAGTACTTC. The chain joins TRBV11-2 to TRBJ2-4, with D perhaps TRBD1 (8 bases). Trimming pared 7 bases from V and 8 bases from J, leaving 12 bases between. Germline V gene lookup returns CDR1 SGHAT and CDR2 FQNNGV. There are 12 residues in the CDR3.

This clonotype has a handful of counts. The chain employs TRBV6-1 and TRBJ1-5; the match to TRBD1 covers 7 bases. The germline V gene has CDR1 MNHNS and CDR2 SASEGT. The CDR3 contains 15 residues. The junction had 5 bases not matched to a gene; V was cut back by 6 bases and J by 0 bases. This CDR3 is CASRKQGYSNQPQHF. DNA of the CDR3: TGTGCCAGCAGAAAACAGGGGTATAGCAATCAGCCCCAGCATTTT.

This clonotype appeared many times. An end of the junction differs from the germline gene, which may be a read error. The gene calls are TRBV30 and TRBJ2-1; 11 positions agree with TRBD2. Germline values: CDR1 GTSNPN, CDR2 SVGIG (reference sequence). This CDR3 is 13 amino acids long. This CDR3 reads CAWSSGTSGPLIF. CDR3 nucleotides: TGTGCCTGGAGTTCAGGGACTAGCGGACCCTTGATCTTC.